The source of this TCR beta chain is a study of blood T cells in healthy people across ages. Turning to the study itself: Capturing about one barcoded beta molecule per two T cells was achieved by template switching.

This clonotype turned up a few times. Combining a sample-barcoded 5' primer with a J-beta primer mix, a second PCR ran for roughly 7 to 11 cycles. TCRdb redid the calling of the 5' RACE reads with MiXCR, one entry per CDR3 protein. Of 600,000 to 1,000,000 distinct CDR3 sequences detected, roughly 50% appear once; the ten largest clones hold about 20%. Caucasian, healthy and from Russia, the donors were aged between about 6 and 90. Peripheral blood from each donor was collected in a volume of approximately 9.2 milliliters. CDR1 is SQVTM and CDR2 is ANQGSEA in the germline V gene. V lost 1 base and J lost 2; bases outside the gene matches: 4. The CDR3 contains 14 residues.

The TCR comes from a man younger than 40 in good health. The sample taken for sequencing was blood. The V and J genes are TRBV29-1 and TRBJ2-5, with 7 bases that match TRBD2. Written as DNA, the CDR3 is TGCAGCGTTGAAGGGGGGGGGACTCAAGAGACCCAGTACTTC. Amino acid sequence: CSVEGGGTQETQYF.